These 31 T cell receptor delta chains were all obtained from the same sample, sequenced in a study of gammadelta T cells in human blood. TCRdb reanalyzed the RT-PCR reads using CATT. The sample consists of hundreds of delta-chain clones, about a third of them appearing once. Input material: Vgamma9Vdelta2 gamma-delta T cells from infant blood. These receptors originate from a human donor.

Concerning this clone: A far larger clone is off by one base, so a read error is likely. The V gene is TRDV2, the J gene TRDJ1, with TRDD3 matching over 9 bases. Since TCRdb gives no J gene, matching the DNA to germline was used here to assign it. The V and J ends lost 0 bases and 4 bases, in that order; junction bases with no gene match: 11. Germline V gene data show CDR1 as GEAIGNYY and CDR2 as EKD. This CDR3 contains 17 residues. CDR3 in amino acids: CACDTVTGGYQGDKLIF. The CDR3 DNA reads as TGTGCCTGTGACACCGTTACCGGGGGATACCAGGGCGATAAACTCATCTTT.

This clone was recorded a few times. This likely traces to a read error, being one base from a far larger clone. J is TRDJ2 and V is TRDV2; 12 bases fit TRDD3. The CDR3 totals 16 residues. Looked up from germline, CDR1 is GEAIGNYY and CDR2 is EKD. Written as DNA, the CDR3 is TGTGCCTGTGACGTACTGGGGGATACTTTGACAACACAACTCTTCTTT. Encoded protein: CACDVLGDTLTTQLFF.

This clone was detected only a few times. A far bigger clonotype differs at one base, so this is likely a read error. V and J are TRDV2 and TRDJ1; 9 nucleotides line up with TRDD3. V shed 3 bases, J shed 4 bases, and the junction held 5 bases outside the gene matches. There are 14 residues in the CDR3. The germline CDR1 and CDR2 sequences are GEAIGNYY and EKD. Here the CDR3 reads CACDVLGDIDKLIF. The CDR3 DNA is TGTGCCTGTGACGTACTGGGGGACATCGATAAACTCATCTTT.

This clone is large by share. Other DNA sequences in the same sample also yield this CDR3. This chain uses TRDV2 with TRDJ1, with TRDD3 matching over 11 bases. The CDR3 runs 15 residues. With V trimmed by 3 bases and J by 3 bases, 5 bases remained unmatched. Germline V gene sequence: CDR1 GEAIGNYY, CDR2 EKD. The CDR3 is CACDGGGYGPDKLIF. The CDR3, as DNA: TGTGCCTGTGACGGTGGGGGATACGGCCCCGATAAACTCATCTTT.

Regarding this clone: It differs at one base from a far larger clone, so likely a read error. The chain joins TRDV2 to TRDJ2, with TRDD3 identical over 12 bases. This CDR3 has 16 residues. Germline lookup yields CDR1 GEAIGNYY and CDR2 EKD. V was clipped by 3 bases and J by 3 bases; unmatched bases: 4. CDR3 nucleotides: TGTGCCTGTGACGTACTGGGGGATACTGTGACAGCACAACTCTTCTTT. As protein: CACDVLGDTVTAQLFF.

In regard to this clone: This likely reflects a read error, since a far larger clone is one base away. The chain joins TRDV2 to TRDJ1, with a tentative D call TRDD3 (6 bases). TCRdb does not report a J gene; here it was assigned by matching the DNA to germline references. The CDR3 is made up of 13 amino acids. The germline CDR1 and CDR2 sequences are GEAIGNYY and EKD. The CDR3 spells CARDGIWTDKLIF. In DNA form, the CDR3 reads TGTGCCCGTGACGGGATATGGACCGATAAACTCATCTTT.

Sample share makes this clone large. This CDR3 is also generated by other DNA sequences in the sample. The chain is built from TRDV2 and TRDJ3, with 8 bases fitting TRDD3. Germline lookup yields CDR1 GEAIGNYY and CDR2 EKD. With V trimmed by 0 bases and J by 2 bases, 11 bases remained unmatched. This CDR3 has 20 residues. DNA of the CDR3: TGTGCCTGTGACACCGTGATGGGGATACATGTCACCTGGGACACCCGACAGATGTTTTTC. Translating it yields CACDTVMGIHVTWDTRQMFF.

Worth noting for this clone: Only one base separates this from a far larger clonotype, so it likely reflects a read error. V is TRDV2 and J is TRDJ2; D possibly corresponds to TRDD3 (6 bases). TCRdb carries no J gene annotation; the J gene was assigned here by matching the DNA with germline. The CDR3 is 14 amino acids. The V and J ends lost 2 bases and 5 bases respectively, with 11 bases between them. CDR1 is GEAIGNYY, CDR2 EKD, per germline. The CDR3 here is CACDKLGDTAQLFF. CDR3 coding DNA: TGTGCCTGTGACAAACTGGGTGATACAGCACAACTCTTCTTT.

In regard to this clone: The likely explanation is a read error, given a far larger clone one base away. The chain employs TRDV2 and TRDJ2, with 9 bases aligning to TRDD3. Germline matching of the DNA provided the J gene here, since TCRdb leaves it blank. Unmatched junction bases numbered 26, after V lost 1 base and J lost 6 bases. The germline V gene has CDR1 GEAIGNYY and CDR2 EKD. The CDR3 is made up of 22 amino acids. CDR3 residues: CACDTRWGYALDGARGAAQLFF. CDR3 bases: TGTGCCTGTGACACGAGGTGGGGATACGCCTTGGATGGTGCACGGGGGGCAGCACAACTCTTCTTT.

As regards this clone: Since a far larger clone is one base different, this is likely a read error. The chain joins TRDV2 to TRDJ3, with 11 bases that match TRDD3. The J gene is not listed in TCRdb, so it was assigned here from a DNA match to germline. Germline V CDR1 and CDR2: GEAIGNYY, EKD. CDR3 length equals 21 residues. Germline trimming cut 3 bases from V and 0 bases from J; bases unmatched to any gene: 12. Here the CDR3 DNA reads TGTGCCTGTGACCCTTTACTGGGGGATATGCATGGCTCCTGGGACACCCGACAGATGTTTTTC. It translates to CACDPLLGDMHGSWDTRQMFF.

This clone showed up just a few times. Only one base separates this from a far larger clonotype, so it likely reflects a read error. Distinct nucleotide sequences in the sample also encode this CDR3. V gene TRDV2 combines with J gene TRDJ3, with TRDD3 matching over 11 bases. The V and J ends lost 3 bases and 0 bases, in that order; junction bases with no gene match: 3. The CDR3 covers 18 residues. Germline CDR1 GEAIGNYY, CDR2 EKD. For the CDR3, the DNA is TGTGCCTGTGACGTACTGGGGGATAGCTCCTGGGACACCCGACAGATGTTTTTC. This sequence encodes CACDVLGDSSWDTRQMFF.

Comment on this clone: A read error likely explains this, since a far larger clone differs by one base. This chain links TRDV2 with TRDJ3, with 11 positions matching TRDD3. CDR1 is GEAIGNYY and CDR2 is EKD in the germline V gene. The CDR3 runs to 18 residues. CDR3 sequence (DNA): TGTGCCTGTGACACACTGGGGGATAGCTCCTGGGGCACCCGACAGATGTTTTTC. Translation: CACDTLGDSSWGTRQMFF.

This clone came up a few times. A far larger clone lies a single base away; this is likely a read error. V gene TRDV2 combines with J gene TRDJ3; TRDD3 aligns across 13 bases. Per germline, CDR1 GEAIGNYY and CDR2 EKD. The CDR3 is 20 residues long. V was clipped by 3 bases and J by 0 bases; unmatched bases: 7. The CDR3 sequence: CACDAILGDTSSWDTRQMFF. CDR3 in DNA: TGTGCCTGTGACGCCATACTGGGGGATACGAGCTCCTGGGACACCCGACAGATGTTTTTC.

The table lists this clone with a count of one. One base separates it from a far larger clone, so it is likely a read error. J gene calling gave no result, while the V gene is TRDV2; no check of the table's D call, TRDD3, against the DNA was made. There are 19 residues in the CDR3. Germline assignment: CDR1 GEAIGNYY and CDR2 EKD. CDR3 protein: CACDHLGDTVTWDTRQRFF. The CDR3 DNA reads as TGTGCCTGTGACCATTTGGGGGATACTGTCACCTGGGACACCCGACAGAGGTTTTTC.

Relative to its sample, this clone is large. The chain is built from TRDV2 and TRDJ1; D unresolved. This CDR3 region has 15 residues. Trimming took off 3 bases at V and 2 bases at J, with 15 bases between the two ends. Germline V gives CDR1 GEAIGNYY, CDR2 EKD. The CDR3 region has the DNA TGTGCCTGTGACCCTTTGGGCCGACGGACCGATAAACTCATCTTT. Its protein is CACDPLGRRTDKLIF.

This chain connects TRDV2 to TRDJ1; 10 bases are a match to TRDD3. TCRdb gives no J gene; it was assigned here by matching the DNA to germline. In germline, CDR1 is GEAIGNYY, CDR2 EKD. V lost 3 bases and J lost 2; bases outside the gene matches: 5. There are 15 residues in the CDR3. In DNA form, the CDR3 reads TGTGCCTGTGACTTCTTACTGGGGGATACCGATAAACTCATCTTT. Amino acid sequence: CACDFLLGDTDKLIF.

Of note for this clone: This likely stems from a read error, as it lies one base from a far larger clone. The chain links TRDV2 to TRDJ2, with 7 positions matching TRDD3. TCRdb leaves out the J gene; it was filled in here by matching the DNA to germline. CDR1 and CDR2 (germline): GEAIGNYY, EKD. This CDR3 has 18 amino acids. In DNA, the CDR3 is TGTGCCCGTGACACCGTTGGGGGAGCTGGACCTTTGACAGCACAACTCTTCTTT. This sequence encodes CARDTVGGAGPLTAQLFF.

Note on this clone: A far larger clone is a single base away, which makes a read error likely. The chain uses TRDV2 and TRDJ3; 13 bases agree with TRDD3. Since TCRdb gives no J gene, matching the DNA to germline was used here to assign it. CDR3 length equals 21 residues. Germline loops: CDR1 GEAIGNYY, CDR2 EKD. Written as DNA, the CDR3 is TGTGCCTGTGACACCGGTTTTACTGGGGGATACGCCTCCTGGGACCCCCGACAGATGTTTTTC. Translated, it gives CACDTGFTGGYASWDPRQMFF.

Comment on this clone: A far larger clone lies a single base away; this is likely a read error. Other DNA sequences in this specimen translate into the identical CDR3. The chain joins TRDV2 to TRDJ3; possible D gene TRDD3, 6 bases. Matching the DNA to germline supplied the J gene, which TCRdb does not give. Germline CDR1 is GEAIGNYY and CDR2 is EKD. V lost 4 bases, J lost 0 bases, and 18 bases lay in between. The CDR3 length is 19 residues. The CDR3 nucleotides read TGTGCCTGTGATACCGGCTGGGGTGACAGCTCCTGGGACACCCGACAGATGTTTTTC. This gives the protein CACDTGWGDSSWDTRQMFF.

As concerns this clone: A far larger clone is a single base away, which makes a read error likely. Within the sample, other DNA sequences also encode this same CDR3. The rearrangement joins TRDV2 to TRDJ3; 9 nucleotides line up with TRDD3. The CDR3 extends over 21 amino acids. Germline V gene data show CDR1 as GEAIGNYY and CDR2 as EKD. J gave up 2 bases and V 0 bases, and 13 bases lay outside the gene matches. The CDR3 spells CACDTVRGILKNPWDTRQMFF. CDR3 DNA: TGTGCCTGTGACACCGTTCGGGGGATACTCAAGAACCCCTGGGACACCCGACAGATGTTTTTC.

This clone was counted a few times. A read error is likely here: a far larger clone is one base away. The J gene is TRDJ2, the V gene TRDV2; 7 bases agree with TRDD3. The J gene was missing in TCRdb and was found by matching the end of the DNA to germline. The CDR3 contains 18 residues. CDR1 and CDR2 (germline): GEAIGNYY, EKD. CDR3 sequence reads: CACDTVGGAGPLTSQLFF. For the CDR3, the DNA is TGTGCCTGTGACACCGTTGGGGGAGCTGGACCTTTGACATCACAACTCTTCTTT.

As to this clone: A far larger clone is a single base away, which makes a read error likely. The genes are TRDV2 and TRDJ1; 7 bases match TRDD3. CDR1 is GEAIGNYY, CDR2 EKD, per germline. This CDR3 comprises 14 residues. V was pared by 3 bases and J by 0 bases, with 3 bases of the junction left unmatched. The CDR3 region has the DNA TGTGCCTGTGACGTACTGGGGTACACCGATAAACTCATCTTT. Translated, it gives CACDVLGYTDKLIF.

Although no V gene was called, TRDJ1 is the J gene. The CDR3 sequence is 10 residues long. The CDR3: CSALTAQRFF. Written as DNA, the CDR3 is TGTAGTGCTTTGACAGCACAACGCTTCTTT.

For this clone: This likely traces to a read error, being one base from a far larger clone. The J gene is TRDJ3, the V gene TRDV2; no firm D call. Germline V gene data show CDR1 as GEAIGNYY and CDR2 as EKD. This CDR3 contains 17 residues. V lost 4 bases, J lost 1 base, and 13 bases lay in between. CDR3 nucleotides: TGTGCCTGTGAAACACTACTCGTATCCTGGGACACCCGACAGATGTTTTTC. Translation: CACETLLVSWDTRQMFF.

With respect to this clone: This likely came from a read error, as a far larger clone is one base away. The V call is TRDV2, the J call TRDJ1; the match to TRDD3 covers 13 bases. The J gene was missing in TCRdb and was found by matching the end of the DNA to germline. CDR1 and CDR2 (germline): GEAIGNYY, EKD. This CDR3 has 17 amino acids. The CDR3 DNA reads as TGTGCCTGTGAGGGAATGTACTGGGGGATACGCGCCGATAGACTCATCTTT. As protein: CACEGMYWGIRADRLIF.

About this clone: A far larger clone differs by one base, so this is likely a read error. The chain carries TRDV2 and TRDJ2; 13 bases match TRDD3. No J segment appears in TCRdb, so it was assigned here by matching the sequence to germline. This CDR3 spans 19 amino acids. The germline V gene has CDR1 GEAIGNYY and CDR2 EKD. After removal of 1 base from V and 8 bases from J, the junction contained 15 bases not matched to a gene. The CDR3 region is CACDTYWGIRADETAQLFF. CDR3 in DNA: TGTGCCTGTGACACTTACTGGGGGATACGCGCCGATGAGACGGCACAACTCTTCTTT.

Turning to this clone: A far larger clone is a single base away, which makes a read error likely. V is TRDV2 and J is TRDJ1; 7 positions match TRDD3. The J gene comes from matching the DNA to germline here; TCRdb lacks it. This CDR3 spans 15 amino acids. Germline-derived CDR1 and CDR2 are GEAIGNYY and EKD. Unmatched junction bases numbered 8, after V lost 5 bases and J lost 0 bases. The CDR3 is CACAHLGGYTDKLIF. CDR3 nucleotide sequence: TGTGCCTGTGCCCACCTGGGGGGGTACACCGATAAACTCATCTTT.

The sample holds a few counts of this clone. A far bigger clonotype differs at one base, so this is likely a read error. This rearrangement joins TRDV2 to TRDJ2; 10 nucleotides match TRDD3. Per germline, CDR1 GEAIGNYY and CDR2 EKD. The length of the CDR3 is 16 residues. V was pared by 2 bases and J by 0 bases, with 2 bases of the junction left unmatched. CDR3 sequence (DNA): TGTGCCTGTGACATACTGGGGGATGCTTTGACAGCACAACTCTTCTTT. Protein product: CACDILGDALTAQLFF.

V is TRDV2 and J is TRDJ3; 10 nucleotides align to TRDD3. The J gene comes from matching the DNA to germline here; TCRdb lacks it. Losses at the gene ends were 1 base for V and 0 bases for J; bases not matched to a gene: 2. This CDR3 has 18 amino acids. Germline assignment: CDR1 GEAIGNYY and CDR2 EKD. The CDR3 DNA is TGTGCCTGTGACACGGGGGGATACGCCTCCTGGGACACCCGACAGATGTTTTTC. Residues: CACDTGGYASWDTRQMFF.

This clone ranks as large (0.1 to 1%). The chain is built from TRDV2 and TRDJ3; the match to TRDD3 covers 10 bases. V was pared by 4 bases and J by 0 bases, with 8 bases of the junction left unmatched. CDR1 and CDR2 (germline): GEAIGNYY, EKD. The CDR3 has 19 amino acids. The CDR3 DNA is TGTGCCTGTGATCGACTGGGGGATTTGAGCTCCTGGGACACCCGACAGATGTTTTTC. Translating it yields CACDRLGDLSSWDTRQMFF.

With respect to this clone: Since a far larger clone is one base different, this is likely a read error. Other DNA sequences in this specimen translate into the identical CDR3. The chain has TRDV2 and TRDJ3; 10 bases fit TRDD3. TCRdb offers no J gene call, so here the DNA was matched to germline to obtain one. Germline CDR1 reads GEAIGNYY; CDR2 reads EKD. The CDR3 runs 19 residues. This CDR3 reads CACDTGGYALSWDTRQMFF. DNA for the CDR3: TGTGCCTGTGACACGGGGGGATACGCGCTCTCCTGGGACACCCGTCAGATGTTTTTC.